In this sample, the clone carrying this TCR beta chain turned up many times. Time point: longitudinal time-point 3. TCRdb processed the 5' RACE reads anew with MiXCR; each CDR3 protein has one entry. Seen here are roughly 100,000 distinct CDR3 sequences, 10% to 12% observed once, and the top ten hold approximately 3.1%. This entry belongs to a study of neurological immune-mediated disorders. The CDR3 is 14 amino acids. V dropped 5 bases and J dropped 5 bases, with 15 bases sitting between them. In germline, CDR1 is SGHRS, CDR2 YFSETQ. The chain recombines TRBV5-1 with TRBJ2-3; D possibly corresponds to TRBD1 (6 bases). The sample consisted of PBMCs. The receptor was derived from a female donor with HTLV-1-associated myelopathy (HAM/TSP). The CDR3 sequence is CASSTLGGGDTQYF. For the CDR3, the DNA is TGCGCCAGCAGTACTCTAGGGGGTGGAGATACGCAGTATTTT.